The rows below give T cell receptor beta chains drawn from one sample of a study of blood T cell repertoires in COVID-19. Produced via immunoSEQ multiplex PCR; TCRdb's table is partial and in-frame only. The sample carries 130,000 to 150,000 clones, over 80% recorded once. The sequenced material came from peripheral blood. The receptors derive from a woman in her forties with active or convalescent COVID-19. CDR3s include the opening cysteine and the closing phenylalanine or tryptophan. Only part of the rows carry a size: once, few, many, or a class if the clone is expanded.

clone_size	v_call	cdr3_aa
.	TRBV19	CASTSGTGRGNTIYF
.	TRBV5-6	CASSLPGQGHGYTF
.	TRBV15	CATSGMDRVGYGYTF
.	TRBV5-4	CASSLAGQKGAIYF
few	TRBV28	CASSSATGRPNQPQHF
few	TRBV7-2	CASSFGQGPQPQHF
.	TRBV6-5	CASSYSKQSSEQYF
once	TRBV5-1	CASSPETGSGRADTQYF
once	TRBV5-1	CASSLAEGYGYTF
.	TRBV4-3	CASAGQVNTEAFF
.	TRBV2	CASSAVVNTEAFF
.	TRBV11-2	CASSSYGKISEAFF
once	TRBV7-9	CASSLGATNEKLFF
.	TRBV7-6	CASSLVDLSVGQGDTEAFF
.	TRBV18	CASSPSTGTYNYGYTF